The clone carrying this TCR beta chain was seen once. The sample is drawn from a study of blood T cell repertoires in COVID-19. Across the whole study: Acute-phase and convalescent COVID-19 samples originated in the United States, Italy and Spain.

Repertoires were generated with immunoSEQ multiplex PCR, while TCRdb's copy carries only in-frame clones and drops some. The sample has about 400,000 clones, around 88% seen once. The V and J ends lost 4 bases and 6 bases, in that order; junction bases with no gene match: 16. The germline gives CDR1 SGDLS, CDR2 YYNGEE. The CDR3 runs 17 residues. V usage is TRBV9 and J usage is TRBJ2-7, with 10 bases aligning to TRBD1. This TCR derives from a woman in her sixties with COVID-19, enrolled during active disease. The specimen was peripheral blood. CDR3 nucleotides: TGTGCCAGCAGCTCCCCGGAAGGGACAGGGGTATCTACCGAGCAGTACTTC. Translated: CASSSPEGTGVSTEQYF.